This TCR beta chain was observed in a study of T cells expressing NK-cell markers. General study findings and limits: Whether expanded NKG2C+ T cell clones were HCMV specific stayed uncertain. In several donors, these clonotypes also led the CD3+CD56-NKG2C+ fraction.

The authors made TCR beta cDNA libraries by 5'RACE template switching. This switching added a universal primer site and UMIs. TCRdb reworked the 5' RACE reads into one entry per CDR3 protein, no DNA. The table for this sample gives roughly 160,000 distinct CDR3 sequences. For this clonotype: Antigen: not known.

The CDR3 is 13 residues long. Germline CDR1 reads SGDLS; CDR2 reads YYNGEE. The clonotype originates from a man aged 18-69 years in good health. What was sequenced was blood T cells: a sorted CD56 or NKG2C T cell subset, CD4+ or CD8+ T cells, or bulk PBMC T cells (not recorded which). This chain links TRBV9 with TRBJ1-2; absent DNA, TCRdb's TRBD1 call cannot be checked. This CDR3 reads CASSPGTEFGYTF.